The entry below describes one T cell receptor beta chain. There are a few counts of this clonotype. Its target antigen remains unknown. No per-base quality is available; no much larger clone lies one base away. The CDR3 measures 12 amino acids from cysteine to phenylalanine. Here the CDR3 DNA is all that survives: 36 bases in frame from base 1. From V the trimming removes 7 bases and from J it removes 4 bases, while the gene matches leave 5 bases of the junction unaccounted for. The germline V gene encodes CDR1 SGHRS and CDR2 YFSETQ. This sample was included in a study of T-cell reconstitution after alpha-beta-depleted transplantation in children (dated by TCRdb to the mid-2010s). Regarding the complete study: Using TCR repertoire profiling, the study quantitatively followed how T-cell immune reconstitution unfolded in children after TCRalphabeta/CD19-depleted allogeneic hematopoietic cell transplantation.

The treatment or condition label of this sample denotes: allogeneic hematopoietic cell transplantation with graft depleted of TCRalphabeta T cells and CD19 B cells. Transplant recipients were children who received TCRalphabeta/CD19-depleted allogeneic hematopoietic cell grafts. The study at large found these results: In some patients, high TCRbeta diversity at day 60 was attributed to recipient T cells and intrathymic progenitors that had survived conditioning. The apparently early recovery of alphabetaT-cell counts about two months after transplant reportedly depended on only several hundred rapidly expanded clones that came from non-depleted graft cells. Over the following months the frequencies of hyperexpanded clones went down, and after one year T-cell counts and TCRbeta diversity were mostly credited to newly produced T cells.

The library was obtained by PCR. The instrument was an Illumina HiSeq 2500. To normalize quantification of the TCRbeta repertoire, the TCR libraries were built with molecular barcoding that relied on unique molecular identifiers. The public reads were reprocessed in TCRdb via fastp at Q25 and MiXCR, keeping in-frame beta chains. Every distinct CDR3 protein forms one entry, paired with its most common genes and DNA. The sample table lists under 750,000 distinct CDR3 sequences, 20% to 25% of them with a count of one. Of the sample, 11% to 15% falls within the top ten clones. The TCR was taken from a boy under two years old who had a stem cell transplant for acute myeloid leukemia, so the T cells may come from the graft donor. The rearrangement joined TRBV5-1 to TRBJ2-7; 7 bases in between match TRBD1. The sample consisted of PBMCs, mostly from graft donor cells, taken 360 days after TCRalphabeta/CD19-depleted stem cell transplant. CDR3 reads: CASAGGTYEQYF. The nucleotide sequence is TGCGCCAGCGCAGGGGGAACTTACGAGCAGTACTTC.